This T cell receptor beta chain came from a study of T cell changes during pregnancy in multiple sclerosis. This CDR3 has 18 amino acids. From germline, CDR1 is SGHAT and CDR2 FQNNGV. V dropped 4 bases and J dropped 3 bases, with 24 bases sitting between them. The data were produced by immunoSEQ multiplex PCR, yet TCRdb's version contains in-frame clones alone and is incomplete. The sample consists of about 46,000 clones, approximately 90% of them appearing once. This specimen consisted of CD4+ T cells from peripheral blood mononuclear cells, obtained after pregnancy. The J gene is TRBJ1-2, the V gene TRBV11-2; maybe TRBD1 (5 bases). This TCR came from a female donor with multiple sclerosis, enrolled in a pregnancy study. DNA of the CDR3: TGTGCCAGCAGCTCGCCACTAATGCGGGACCTAAGGGACTATGGCTACACCTTC. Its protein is CASSSPLMRDLRDYGYTF.